A few counts support the clone carrying this TCR beta chain. This CDR3 comprises 18 residues. V was clipped by 3 bases and J by 4 bases, with 22 bases between them. Per germline, CDR1 KGHSH and CDR2 LQKENI. This sample stems from a study of regulatory T cells in long-lasting Graves disease. Documented time point: newly diagnosed GD, antithyroid drugs for less than 3 months. The authors made the TCR library using RNA they extracted from PBMCs. Building the TCR beta libraries relied on iRepertoire HTBI primers, and CDR3 regions underwent Arm-PCR. Each CDR3 protein is one row after TCRdb ran MiXCR on the multiplex PCR reads. Among a few hundred thousand distinct CDR3 sequences listed, over 15% were seen once. These data are also associated with another study on T cells in Graves' hyperthyroidism and ophthalmopathy.

This chain links TRBV18 with TRBJ2-1, with D possibly called TRBD1 or TRBD2 (6 bases each). This TCR derives from a woman under 30 with Graves disease. Source: peripheral blood mononuclear cells (PBMCs), taken at new diagnosis, from a patient treated with antithyroid drugs. CDR3 residues: CASSPGPIGGRRYNEQFF. In DNA, the CDR3 is TGTGCCAGCTCACCTGGACCGATCGGGGGCAGGAGGTACAATGAGCAGTTCTTC.